The 5 T cell receptor beta chains listed next were all sequenced from one sample in a study of blood T cell repertoires in COVID-19. Method: immunoSEQ multiplex PCR; TCRdb's copy keeps in-frame clones and lacks some. The data show approximately 100,000 clones, with about 80% seen just once and about 12% held by the top ten. Sequencing was carried out using peripheral blood. Source of these receptors: a human donor in a cohort sampled during active COVID-19.

The chain combines TRBV27 with TRBJ2-7; TRBD2 might be the D (7 bases). Per germline, CDR1 MNHEY and CDR2 SMNVEV (reference sequence). This CDR3 is 14 amino acids long. The V end lost 2 bases, the J end lost 9 bases, and 17 bases lay between the germline ends. The CDR3 here is CASSLRGGQLWQYF. CDR3 in DNA: TGTGCCAGCAGTTTAAGGGGGGGGCAGCTGTGGCAGTACTTC.

V and J are TRBV19 and TRBJ1-1, with TRBD1 identical over 11 bases. Germline V CDR1 and CDR2: LNHDA, SQIVND (reference sequence). Germline trimming cut 9 bases from V and 3 bases from J; bases unmatched to any gene: 12. CDR3 length: 16 amino acids. CDR3 DNA sequence: TGTGCCAGCGCCGGACAGGGGGCAAGAAGGGACACTGAAGCTTTCTTT. Its translation: CASAGQGARRDTEAFF.

This sequence joins TRBV11-2 and TRBJ2-6, with D possibly TRBD2 on 7 matching bases. The CDR3 loop spans 18 amino acids. Trimming removed 5 bases at V and 2 bases at J, with 19 bases between. The germline V gene has CDR1 SGHAT and CDR2 FQNNGV. The CDR3, as DNA: TGTGCCAGCAGCCCCCGGAGGGGCGGGGGCGCTGGGGCCAACGTCCTGACTTTC. Translating gives CASSPRRGGGAGANVLTF.

CDR3: CASSPDPTGYGYTF. DNA for the CDR3: TGTGCCAGCAGCCCCGACCCGACAGGGTATGGCTACACCTTC. The chain couples TRBV7-3 to TRBJ1-2, with 7 bases lining up with TRBD1. The V segment lost 5 bases and the J segment 5 bases; nucleotides outside the gene matches: 8. This CDR3 contains 14 residues. CDR1 is SGHTA, CDR2 FQGTGA, per germline.

This clone was seen just once. The genes are TRBV5-1 and TRBJ1-6; 7 nucleotides agree with TRBD1. Germline V gene lookup returns CDR1 SGHRS and CDR2 YFSETQ. This CDR3 spans 14 amino acids. The V gene end was trimmed by 5 bases and the J gene end by 9 bases; junction bases not matched to a gene: 8. This CDR3 is CASRPWDSSSPLHF. The CDR3 nucleotides are TGCGCCAGCAGGCCATGGGACAGCAGTTCACCCCTCCACTTT.